This T cell receptor (beta chain) was profiled in a study of human T cells and chemical hapten exposure. Whole-study results and caveats: No change in TCRs above 1 in 1000 frequency was produced by DPC sensitization. Expanded TCRs showed more large CDR3 clusters than pre-sensitization or healthy control sets.

As regards this clonotype: Antigen specificity is unknown.

In TCRdb, the RACE reads were re-called with MiXCR into one record per CDR3 protein. The sample contains about 96,000 distinct CDR3 sequences, about 9% of which appear only once. V shed 0 bases and J shed 5 bases, with 11 bases lying between them. Per germline, CDR1 SGDLS and CDR2 YYNGEE. CDR3 length: 14 residues. As for time point: patch test 2, 6 weeks after DPC sensitization. Regarding treatment: therapeutic diphenylcyclopropenone sensitization with weekly scalp DPC. Every donor had alopecia and was 18 to 70 years old; all were suitable for DPC. Whole blood, unfractionated, served as the material for total RNA extraction.

This TCR was sampled from a woman aged 40 to 50 with alopecia areata. Some clones in this sample may be carry-over from other donors' samples. The sequences come from whole blood, collected in connection with sensitization to the hapten diphenylcyclopropenone (DPC). The chain is built from TRBV9 and TRBJ1-1, with D possibly TRBD1 on 6 matching bases. This CDR3 reads CASSVERTATEAFF. For the CDR3, the DNA is TGTGCCAGCAGCGTAGAGAGGACAGCGACTGAAGCTTTCTTT.